These 10 T cell receptor beta chains were sequenced from one sample in a study of cytomegalovirus exposure and HLA in healthy donors. With 60 Vbeta and 13 Jbeta primers, the PCR was carried out. Using immunoSEQ multiplex PCR, the repertoire was profiled, and TCRdb retains in-frame clones only, with some absent. The table has 96,000 or so clones, 65% to 80% seen once. Sequenced material: PBMCs. The receptors were sampled from a female donor in good health and CMV-seropositive.

The chain joins TRBV5-6 to TRBJ2-6; 7 bases map to TRBD1. This CDR3 comprises 18 residues. Germline-derived CDR1 and CDR2 are SGHDT and YYEEEE. The V and J ends lost 4 bases and 2 bases, in that order; junction bases with no gene match: 12. In nucleotides, the CDR3 is TGTGCCAGCAGCCCCTACAGGGGAAAGACCCCTGGGGCCAACGTCCTGACTTTC. Encoded protein: CASSPYRGKTPGANVLTF.

The V gene is TRBV28, the J gene TRBJ2-5; a possible D gene is TRBD1 (5 bases). Trimming left V 8 bases short and J 1 base short, with 8 bases between. The CDR3 has 12 amino acids. Germline V CDR1 and CDR2: MDHEN, SYDVKM. The CDR3 DNA sequence: TGTGCCAGCCGACAGCGCCAAGAGACCCAGTACTTC. Its protein is CASRQRQETQYF.

The DNA for the CDR3 is TGTGCCAGCAGCTTCTCTAGCGGGGCAGAGACCCAGTACTTC. This translates into CASSFSSGAETQYF. The J gene is TRBJ2-5, the V gene TRBV13; 9 bases are a match to TRBD2. With V trimmed by 3 bases and J by 4 bases, 3 bases remained unmatched. Germline CDR1 reads PRHDT; CDR2 reads FYEKMQ (reference sequence). The CDR3 has 14 amino acids.

This chain links TRBV28 with TRBJ2-7; TRBD2 matches at 10 bases. Germline V gene data show CDR1 as MDHEN and CDR2 as SYDVKM. The V gene end was trimmed by 5 bases and the J gene end by 2 bases; junction bases not matched to a gene: 27. The CDR3 sequence is 22 residues long. The CDR3 reads CASSLRDSDTSGKEEPPYEQYF. As DNA, the CDR3 is TGTGCCAGCAGTCTCCGGGACAGCGATACTAGCGGGAAGGAAGAGCCTCCCTACGAGCAGTACTTC.

This clone was observed once. The genes are TRBV28 and TRBJ1-1; 9 bases agree with TRBD1. The junction had 5 bases not matched to a gene; V was cut back by 3 bases and J by 3 bases. CDR1 is MDHEN and CDR2 is SYDVKM in the germline V gene. This CDR3 has 15 amino acids. In nucleotides, the CDR3 is TGTGCCAGCAGTTTCTGGACAGGGGTGTACACTGAAGCTTTCTTT. Protein product: CASSFWTGVYTEAFF. Using reference TRBV28 and TRBJ1-1 for the parts outside the CDR3, the full variable domain is DVKVTQSSRYLVKRTGEKVFLECVQDMDHENMFWYRQDPGLGLRLIYFSYDVKMKEKGDIPEGYSVSREKKERFSLILESASTNQTSMYLCASSFWTGVYTEAFFGQGTRLTVV.

This clone was detected a few times. V and J are TRBV27 and TRBJ1-1; D remains ambiguous. The CDR3 covers 10 residues. Deletions cut 11 bases from V and 1 base from J, with 5 bases between. Per the germline V gene, CDR1 is MNHEY and CDR2 is SMNVEV (reference sequence). CDR3 nucleotides: TGTGCCGAGGGGAACACTGAAGCTTTCTTT. Amino acids: CAEGNTEAFF.

The rearrangement joins TRBV5-6 to TRBJ2-7; D perhaps matches TRBD1 (5 bases). CDR3 size: 14 residues. Germline CDR1 reads SGHDT; CDR2 reads YYEEEE. V shed 1 base and J shed 5 bases, with 13 bases lying between them. CDR3 residues: CASSLPLQGNEQYF. CDR3 DNA: TGTGCCAGCAGCTTGCCATTGCAGGGAAACGAGCAGTACTTC.

This clone appeared a few times. The chain uses TRBV7-6 and TRBJ1-4; a possible D gene is TRBD1 (6 bases). Germline assignment: CDR1 SGHVS and CDR2 FNYEAQ. The CDR3 consists of 15 residues. The V and J ends lost 5 bases and 3 bases respectively, with 13 bases between them. For the CDR3, the DNA is TGTGCCAGCAGCCCCCCTGGGGGCCCTAATGAAAAACTGTTTTTT. Its protein product is CASSPPGGPNEKLFF.

The chain employs TRBV5-1 and TRBJ2-3; TRBD1 matches 8 bases. The germline V gene has CDR1 SGHRS and CDR2 YFSETQ. J was trimmed by 2 bases and V by 4 bases; bases with no gene match: 3. The CDR3 is made up of 14 amino acids. In DNA, the CDR3 is TGCGCCAGCAGCGCGGGACAGGACACAGATACGCAGTATTTT. Its protein product is CASSAGQDTDTQYF.

The chain couples TRBV29-1 to TRBJ2-3; 9 bases are a match to TRBD2. The CDR3 is 17 amino acids. Germline trimming cut 6 bases from V and 6 bases from J; bases unmatched to any gene: 19. Per the germline V gene, CDR1 is SQVTM and CDR2 is ANQGSEA. CDR3 nucleotides: TGCAGCGTCGCGAGTCCTCGCGGCGGGAGGGCCAAGGATACGCAGTATTTT. It translates to CSVASPRGGRAKDTQYF.